This T cell receptor beta chain emerged from a study of blood T cell repertoires in COVID-19. Participants reported their clinical history, and cohort assignment relied on those reports. Symptom resolution, clearance, or two negative PCRs marked donors in Cohort 3 as recovered. CDR1 is LGHDT and CDR2 is YNNKEL in the germline V gene (reference sequence). This CDR3 is 15 amino acids long. The V and J ends lost 0 bases and 3 bases respectively, with 10 bases between them. In the authors' methods: Amplification of reference gene primers was used by the study to estimate nucleated cell counts. Clones were sequenced by immunoSEQ multiplex PCR, and TCRdb holds only the in-frame ones, with some missing. Clone size and V and J calls were adopted from that table, with D and trimming inferred from the DNA. The sample carries almost 500,000 clones, about 88% recorded once.

The clonotype comes from a woman aged 55-75 years who had recovered from COVID-19. Input material: PBMCs or T cells enriched from blood (not recorded which). This rearrangement joins TRBV3-1 (or the pseudogene TRBV3-2) to TRBJ2-3; no reliable D call. The CDR3 reads CASSQDWQMTDTQYF. CDR3 DNA: TGTGCCAGCAGCCAAGATTGGCAAATGACAGATACGCAGTATTTT.